This T cell receptor beta chain was recorded in a study of T cells in Graves' hyperthyroidism and ophthalmopathy. RNA transcripts served as the template for amplifying TCR beta CDR3 regions. Researchers ran a first-round RT-PCR on the TCR CDR3 using the HTBI primer set. MiXCR, run by TCRdb on the multiplex PCR reads, gives a single entry per CDR3 protein. The sample lists 450,000 to 500,000 distinct CDR3 sequences; 22% were seen once. This clonotype has more than one count but fewer than ten. Fresh peripheral blood, 10 ml, was the source of the PBMCs. The TCR was taken from a woman in her 70s with Graves' ophthalmopathy. Sequencing used blood.

The CDR3 DNA reads as TGTGCCAGCAGCTTATCCCCAGGCATAAATTCCTACAATGAGCAGTTCTTC. Translation gives CASSLSPGINSYNEQFF. The rearrangement uses TRBV7-3 and TRBJ2-1; D not certain. This CDR3 has 17 amino acids. The germline V and J ends were trimmed by 2 bases and 1 base, with 15 bases remaining between them. Per the germline V gene, CDR1 is SGHTA and CDR2 is FQGTGA.